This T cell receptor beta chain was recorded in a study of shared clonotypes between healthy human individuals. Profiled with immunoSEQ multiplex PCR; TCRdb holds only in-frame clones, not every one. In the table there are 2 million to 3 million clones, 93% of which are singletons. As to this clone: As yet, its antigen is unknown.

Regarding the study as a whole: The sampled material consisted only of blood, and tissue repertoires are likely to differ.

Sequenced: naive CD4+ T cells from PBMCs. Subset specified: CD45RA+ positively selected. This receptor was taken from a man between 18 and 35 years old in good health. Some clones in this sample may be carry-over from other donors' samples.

This CDR3 is CASSLRELDNTEAFF. DNA of the CDR3: TGTGCCAGCAGCCTCCGGGAGCTAGACAACACTGAAGCTTTCTTT. The chain joins TRBV7-8 to TRBJ1-1; D unresolved. The germline V gene encodes CDR1 SGHVS and CDR2 FQNEAQ. V dropped 5 bases and J dropped 2 bases, with 15 bases sitting between them. This CDR3 spans 15 amino acids. Full variable domain (rest looked up from reference TRBV7-8 and TRBJ1-1): GAGVSQSPRYKVAKRGQDVALRCDPISGHVSLFWYQQALGQGPEFLTYFQNEAQLDKSGLPSDRFFAERPEGSVSTLKIQRTQQEDSAVYLCASSLRELDNTEAFFGQGTRLTVV.